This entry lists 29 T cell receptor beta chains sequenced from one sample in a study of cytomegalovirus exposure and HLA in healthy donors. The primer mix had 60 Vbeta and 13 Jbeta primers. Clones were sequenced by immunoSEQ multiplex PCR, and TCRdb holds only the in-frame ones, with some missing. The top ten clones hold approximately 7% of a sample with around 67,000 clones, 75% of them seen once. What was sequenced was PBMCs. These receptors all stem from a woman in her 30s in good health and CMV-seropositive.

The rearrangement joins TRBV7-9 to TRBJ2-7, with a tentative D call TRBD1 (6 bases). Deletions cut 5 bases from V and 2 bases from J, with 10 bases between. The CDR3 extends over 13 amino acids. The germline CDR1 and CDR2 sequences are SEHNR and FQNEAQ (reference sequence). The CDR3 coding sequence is TGTGCCAGCAGCGGTAGGGACACCTACGAGCAGTACTTC. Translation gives CASSGRDTYEQYF.

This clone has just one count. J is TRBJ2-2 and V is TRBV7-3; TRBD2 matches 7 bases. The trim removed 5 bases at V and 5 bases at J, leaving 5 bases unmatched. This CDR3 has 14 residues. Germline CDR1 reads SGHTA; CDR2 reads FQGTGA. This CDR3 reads CASSPGTNTGELFF. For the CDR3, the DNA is TGTGCCAGCAGCCCAGGGACTAATACCGGGGAGCTGTTTTTT.

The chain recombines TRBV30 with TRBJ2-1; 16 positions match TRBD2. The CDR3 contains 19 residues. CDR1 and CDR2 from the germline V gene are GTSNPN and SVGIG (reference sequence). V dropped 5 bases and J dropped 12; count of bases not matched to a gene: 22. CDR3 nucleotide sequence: TGTGCCTGGGCCATAGATCCGGGACTAGCGGGAGGGTCCTTATGGGGGCAGTTCTTC. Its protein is CAWAIDPGLAGGSLWGQFF.

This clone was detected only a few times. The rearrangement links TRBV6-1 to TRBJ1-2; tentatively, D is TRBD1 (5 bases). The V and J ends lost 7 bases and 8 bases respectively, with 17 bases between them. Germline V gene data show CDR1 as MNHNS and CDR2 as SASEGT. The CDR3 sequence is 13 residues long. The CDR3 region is CASIASPGNGYTF. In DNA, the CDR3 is TGTGCCAGCATCGCCTCCCCAGGGAACGGCTACACCTTC.

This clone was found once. CDR3 in amino acids: CASSPLDRLTGELFF. The DNA for the CDR3 is TGTGCCAGCAGCCCGTTGGACAGGCTTACCGGGGAGCTGTTTTTT. The genes are TRBV9 and TRBJ2-2; TRBD1 matches at 7 bases. CDR1 is SGDLS and CDR2 is YYNGEE in the germline V gene. The trim removed 4 bases at V and 5 bases at J, leaving 8 bases unmatched. This CDR3 comprises 15 residues.

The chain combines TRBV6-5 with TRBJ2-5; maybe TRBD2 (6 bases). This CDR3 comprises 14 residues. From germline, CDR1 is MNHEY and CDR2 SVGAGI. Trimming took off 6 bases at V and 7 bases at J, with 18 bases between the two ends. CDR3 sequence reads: CASRPLDYWGTQYF. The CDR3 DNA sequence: TGTGCCAGCAGACCGTTGGACTATTGGGGGACCCAGTACTTC.

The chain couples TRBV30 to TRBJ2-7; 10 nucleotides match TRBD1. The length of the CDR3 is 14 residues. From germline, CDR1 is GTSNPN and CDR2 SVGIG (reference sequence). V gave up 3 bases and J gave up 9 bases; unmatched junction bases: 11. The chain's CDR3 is CAWSTGDRGLGQYF. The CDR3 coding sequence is TGTGCCTGGAGCACTGGGGACAGGGGATTAGGGCAGTACTTC.

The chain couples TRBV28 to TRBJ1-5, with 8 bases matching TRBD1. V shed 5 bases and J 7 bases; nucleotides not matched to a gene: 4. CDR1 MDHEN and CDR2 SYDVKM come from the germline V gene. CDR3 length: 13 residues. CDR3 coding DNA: TGTGCCAGCAGTACAACAGGGGGGCAGCCCCAGCATTTT. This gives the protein CASSTTGGQPQHF. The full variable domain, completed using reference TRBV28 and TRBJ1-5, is DVKVTQSSRYLVKRTGEKVFLECVQDMDHENMFWYRQDPGLGLRLIYFSYDVKMKEKGDIPEGYSVSREKKERFSLILESASTNQTSMYLCASSTTGGQPQHFGDGTRLSIL.

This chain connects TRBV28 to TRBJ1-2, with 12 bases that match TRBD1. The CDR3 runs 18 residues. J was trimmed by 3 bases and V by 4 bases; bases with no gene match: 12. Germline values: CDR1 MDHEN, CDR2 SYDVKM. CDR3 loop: CASSSGTGGDLFHYGYTF. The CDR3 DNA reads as TGTGCCAGCAGTTCCGGGACAGGGGGCGACCTATTCCACTATGGCTACACCTTC.

CDR3 sequence: CASSRDRAGNTEAFF. CDR3 coding DNA: TGTGCCAGTAGTCGGGACAGAGCTGGAAACACTGAAGCTTTCTTT. This chain joins TRBV19 and TRBJ1-1, with 7 bases identical to TRBD1. Per germline, CDR1 LNHDA and CDR2 SQIVND (reference sequence). J lost 2 bases, V lost 5 bases, and 8 bases had no gene match. The CDR3 extends over 15 amino acids.

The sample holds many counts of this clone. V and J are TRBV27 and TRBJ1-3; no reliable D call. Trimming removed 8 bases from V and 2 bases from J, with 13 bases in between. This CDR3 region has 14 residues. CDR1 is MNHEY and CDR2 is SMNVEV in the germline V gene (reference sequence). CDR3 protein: CASRSQWAGNTIYF. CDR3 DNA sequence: TGTGCCAGCCGATCACAGTGGGCTGGAAACACCATATATTTT.

The CDR3 bases are TGTGCCAGCAGCTTGGCTAGCGGGAACGAGCAGTACTTC. Protein sequence: CASSLASGNEQYF. The chain joins TRBV5-4 to TRBJ2-7; the match to TRBD2 covers 9 bases. J was trimmed by 5 bases and V by 0 bases; bases with no gene match: 0. The CDR3 has 13 amino acids. Germline-derived CDR1 and CDR2 are SGHNT and YYREEE (reference sequence).

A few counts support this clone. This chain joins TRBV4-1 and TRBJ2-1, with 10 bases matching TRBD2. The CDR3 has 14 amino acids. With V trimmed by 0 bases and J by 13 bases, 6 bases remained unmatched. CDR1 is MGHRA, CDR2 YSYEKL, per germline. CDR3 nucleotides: TGCGCCAGCAGCCAAGATTCGGGACTAGCGACCCAGTTCTTC. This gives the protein CASSQDSGLATQFF.

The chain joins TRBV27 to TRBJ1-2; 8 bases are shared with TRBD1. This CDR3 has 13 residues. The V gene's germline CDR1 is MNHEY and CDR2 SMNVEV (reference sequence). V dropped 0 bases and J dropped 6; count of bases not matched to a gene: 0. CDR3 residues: CASSLSTGDGYTF. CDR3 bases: TGTGCCAGCAGTTTATCGACAGGGGATGGCTACACCTTC.

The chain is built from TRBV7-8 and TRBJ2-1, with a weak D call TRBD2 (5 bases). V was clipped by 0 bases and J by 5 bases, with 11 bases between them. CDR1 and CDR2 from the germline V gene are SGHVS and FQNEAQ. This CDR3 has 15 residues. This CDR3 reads CASSLADRGNNEQFF. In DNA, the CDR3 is TGTGCCAGCAGCTTAGCGGACCGAGGGAACAATGAGCAGTTCTTC. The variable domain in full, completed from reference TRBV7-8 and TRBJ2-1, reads GAGVSQSPRYKVAKRGQDVALRCDPISGHVSLFWYQQALGQGPEFLTYFQNEAQLDKSGLPSDRFFAERPEGSVSTLKIQRTQQEDSAVYLCASSLADRGNNEQFFGPGTRLTVL.

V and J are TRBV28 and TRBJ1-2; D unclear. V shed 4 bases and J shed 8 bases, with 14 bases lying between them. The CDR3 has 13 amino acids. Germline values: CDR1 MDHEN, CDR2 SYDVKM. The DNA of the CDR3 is TGTGCCAGCAGTTCTGGCCTCTTGTGGGGCTACACCTTC. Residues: CASSSGLLWGYTF.

The CDR3 protein is CASTLAGQGADTQYF. CDR3 nucleotide sequence: TGTGCCAGCACCCTGGCCGGACAGGGAGCAGATACGCAGTATTTT. The V call is TRBV28, the J call TRBJ2-3; the match to TRBD1 covers 8 bases. The CDR3 contains 15 residues. Trimming at V came to 7 bases and at J to 4 bases, leaving 10 bases not matched to a gene. Per germline, CDR1 MDHEN and CDR2 SYDVKM. Full variable domain (outside the CDR3, taken from reference TRBV28 and TRBJ2-3): DVKVTQSSRYLVKRTGEKVFLECVQDMDHENMFWYRQDPGLGLRLIYFSYDVKMKEKGDIPEGYSVSREKKERFSLILESASTNQTSMYLCASTLAGQGADTQYFGPGTRLTVL.

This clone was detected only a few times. The CDR3 DNA sequence: TGTGCCAGCAGCGTAGGGACTAGCGGGAGCGAGCAGTACTTC. Protein sequence: CASSVGTSGSEQYF. The V gene is TRBV9, the J gene TRBJ2-7, with TRBD2 identical over 13 bases. There are 14 residues in the CDR3. Trimming at V came to 0 bases and at J to 6 bases, leaving 0 bases not matched to a gene. Germline CDR1 reads SGDLS; CDR2 reads YYNGEE.

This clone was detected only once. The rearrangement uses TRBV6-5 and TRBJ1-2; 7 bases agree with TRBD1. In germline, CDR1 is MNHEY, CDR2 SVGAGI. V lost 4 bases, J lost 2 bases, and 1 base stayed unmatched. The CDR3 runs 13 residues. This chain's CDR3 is CASSSTGNYGYTF. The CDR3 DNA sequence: TGTGCCAGCAGTTCGACAGGGAACTATGGCTACACCTTC.

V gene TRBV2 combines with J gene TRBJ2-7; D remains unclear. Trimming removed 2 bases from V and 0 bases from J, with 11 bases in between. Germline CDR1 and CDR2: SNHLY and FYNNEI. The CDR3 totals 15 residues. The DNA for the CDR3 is TGTGCCAGCAGTGAATGGGTAGAGGCCTCCTACGAGCAGTACTTC. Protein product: CASSEWVEASYEQYF.

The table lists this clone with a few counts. The CDR3, as DNA: TGTGCCAGCAGCTACCCCAGGGGTGGGTGGGGGAACACTGAAGCTTTCTTT. Translation gives CASSYPRGGWGNTEAFF. The chain is built from TRBV7-9 and TRBJ1-1; D perhaps matches TRBD1 (6 bases). The CDR3 covers 17 residues. The V end lost 4 bases, the J end lost 1 base, and 19 bases lay between the germline ends. Per the germline V gene, CDR1 is SEHNR and CDR2 is FQNEAQ (reference sequence).

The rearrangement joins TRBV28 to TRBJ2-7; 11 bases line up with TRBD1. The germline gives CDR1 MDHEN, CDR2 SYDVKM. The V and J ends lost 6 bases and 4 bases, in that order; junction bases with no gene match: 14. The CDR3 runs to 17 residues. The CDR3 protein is CASSLTPLRDRGYEQYF. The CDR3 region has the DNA TGTGCCAGCAGCCTAACCCCCCTGCGGGACAGGGGGTACGAGCAGTACTTC.

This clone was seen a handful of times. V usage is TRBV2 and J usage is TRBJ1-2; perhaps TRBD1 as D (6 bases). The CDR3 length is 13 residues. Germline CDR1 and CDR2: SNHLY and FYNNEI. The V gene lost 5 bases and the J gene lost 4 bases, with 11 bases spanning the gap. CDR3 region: CASSRTESYGYTF. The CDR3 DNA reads TGTGCCAGCAGTAGGACAGAATCCTATGGCTACACCTTC.

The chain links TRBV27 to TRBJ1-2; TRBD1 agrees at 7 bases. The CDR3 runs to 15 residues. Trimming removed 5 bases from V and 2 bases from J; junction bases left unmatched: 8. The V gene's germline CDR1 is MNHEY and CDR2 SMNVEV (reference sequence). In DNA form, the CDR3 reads TGTGCCAGCAGTCCGACAGGGCTAAGGAACTATGGCTACACCTTC. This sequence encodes CASSPTGLRNYGYTF.

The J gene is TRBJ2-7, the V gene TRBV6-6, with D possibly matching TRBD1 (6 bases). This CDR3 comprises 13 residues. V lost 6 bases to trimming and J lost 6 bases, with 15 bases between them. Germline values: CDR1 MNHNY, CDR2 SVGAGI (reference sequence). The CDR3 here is CASSLRTDREQYF. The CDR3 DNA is TGTGCCAGCAGCCTTAGGACAGACCGCGAGCAGTACTTC.

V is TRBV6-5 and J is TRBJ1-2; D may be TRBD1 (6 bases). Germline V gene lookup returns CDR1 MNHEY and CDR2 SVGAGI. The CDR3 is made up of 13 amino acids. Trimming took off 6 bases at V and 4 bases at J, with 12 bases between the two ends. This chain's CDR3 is CASSQDSRYGYTF. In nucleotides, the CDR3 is TGTGCCAGCAGCCAGGACAGTCGCTATGGCTACACCTTC.

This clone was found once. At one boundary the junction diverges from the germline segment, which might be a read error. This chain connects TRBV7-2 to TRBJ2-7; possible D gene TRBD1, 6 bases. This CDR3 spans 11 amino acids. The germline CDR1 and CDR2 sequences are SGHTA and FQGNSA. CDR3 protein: CASSSGVSGWF. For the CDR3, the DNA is TGTGCCAGCAGCTCAGGGGTCAGCGGATGGTTC.

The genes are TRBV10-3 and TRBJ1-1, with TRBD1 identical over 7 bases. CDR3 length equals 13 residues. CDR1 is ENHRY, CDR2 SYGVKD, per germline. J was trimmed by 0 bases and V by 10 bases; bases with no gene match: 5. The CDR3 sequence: CATLQGLNTEAFF. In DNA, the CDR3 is TGTGCCACCTTACAGGGGCTGAACACTGAAGCTTTCTTT.

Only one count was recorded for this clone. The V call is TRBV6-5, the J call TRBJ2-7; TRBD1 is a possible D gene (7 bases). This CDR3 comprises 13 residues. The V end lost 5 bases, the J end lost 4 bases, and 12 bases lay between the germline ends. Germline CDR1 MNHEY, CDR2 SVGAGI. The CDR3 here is CASSPTGTYEQYF. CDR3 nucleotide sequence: TGTGCCAGCAGTCCGACAGGGACTTACGAGCAGTACTTC.